This is a list of T cell receptor beta chains from one sample in a study of cytomegalovirus exposure and HLA in healthy donors. The repertoire was sequenced with immunoSEQ multiplex PCR; TCRdb's copy has only in-frame clones and lacks some. The sample records more than 95,000 clones, approximately 72% being singletons. Sequencing was done on a sample of PBMCs. These receptors originate from a man between 25 and 39 years old in good health and CMV-seronegative. Each CDR3 is given with its conserved first and last residue. The D gene is left open where the match is weak. Part of the rows lack a size; the others show once, few, many or a class for expanded clones.

size	V	D	J	DNA	CDR3
.	TRBV7-9	.	TRBJ2-5	TGTGCCAGCGGCACGATTTTGGGGAGGAGGGAGACCCAGTACTTC	CASGTILGRRETQYF
once	TRBV7-6	TRBD2	TRBJ2-3	TGTGCCAGCAGCTTAGCTCTTGGGGGAGCGGGGCCAGATACGCAGTATTTT	CASSLALGGAGPDTQYF
.	TRBV6-5	.	TRBJ1-4	TGTGCCAGCAGTTATCAGGGTAGTGGCGAAAAACTGTTTTTT	CASSYQGSGEKLFF
.	TRBV7-9	.	TRBJ2-7	TGTGCCAGCAGCCTGGGCAGGGAACCCTACGAGCAGTACTTC	CASSLGREPYEQYF
.	TRBV28	TRBD1	TRBJ1-5	TGTGCCAGCAGTTTCGGGACAGGGGGTACCAATCAGCCCCAGCATTTT	CASSFGTGGTNQPQHF
.	TRBV30	.	TRBJ2-1	TGTGCCTTAAACCCCGGGGGCTCCTACAATGAGCAGTTCTTC	CALNPGGSYNEQFF
.	TRBV4-3	TRBD2	TRBJ2-7	TGCGCCAGCAGCCAAAGCGGGGGAGCCTACGAGCAGTACTTC	CASSQSGGAYEQYF
.	TRBV18	TRBD1	TRBJ2-1	TGTGCCAGCTCACCACAACAGGGGTGGAGCTCCTACAATGAGCAGTTCTTC	CASSPQQGWSSYNEQFF
.	TRBV4-1	TRBD1	TRBJ1-5	TGCGCCAGCAGCCAAGGGGACAGGGGGGCCCATCAGCCCCAGCATTTT	CASSQGDRGAHQPQHF
.	TRBV12-5	.	TRBJ1-6	TGTGCTAGTGGCGGGGATAATTCACCCCTCCACTTT	CASGGDNSPLHF
.	TRBV6-5	TRBD1	TRBJ2-3	TGTGCCAGCAGTTGGGTGGGGACAGGGGGTGAAGATACGCAGTATTTT	CASSWVGTGGEDTQYF
.	TRBV6-5	TRBD1	TRBJ2-7	TGTGCCACCCATTCAACAGGGGAGAACGAGCAGTACTTC	CATHSTGENEQYF
few	TRBV5-1	TRBD1	TRBJ2-2	TGCGCCAGCAGCTTGTCCGGCCAGGGGGCGACGGGGGAGCTGTTTTTT	CASSLSGQGATGELFF
.	TRBV27	TRBD1	TRBJ1-2	TGTGCCAGCTTGGGACAGGGGCGTCAATATGGCTACACCTTC	CASLGQGRQYGYTF
.	TRBV28	TRBD2	TRBJ2-3	TGTGCCAGCAGTTTAAGGTCGGCTAGCGGGACGACAGATACGCAGTATTTT	CASSLRSASGTTDTQYF
.	TRBV28	.	TRBJ2-5	TGTGCCAGCTGTGGAACCGGGGGAGAGGCAGAGACCCAGTACTTC	CASCGTGGEAETQYF
many	TRBV7-6	.	TRBJ2-5	TGTGCCAGCAACCGAGAGGCGGGGCTGGAGACCCAGTACTTC	CASNREAGLETQYF
once	TRBV5-1	.	TRBJ2-7	TGCGCCAGCAGCCTGCTAGACAGATCCTACGAGCAGTACTTC	CASSLLDRSYEQYF
.	TRBV30	.	TRBJ2-7	TGTGCCTGGAAGCTCACAGAATACGAGCAGTACTTC	CAWKLTEYEQYF
few	TRBV5-6	.	TRBJ2-7	TGTGCCAGCAGCTCGCCGAGGGCTCTCTACGAGCAGTACTTC	CASSSPRALYEQYF
.	TRBV13	.	TRBJ1-1	TGTGCCAGCAGCCCACGGGGGTTTTTTAACACTGAAGCTTTCTTT	CASSPRGFFNTEAFF
few	TRBV7-6	.	TRBJ2-5	TGTGCCAGCAGCCCCTTACCCGAGGTGGCCCAGTACTTC	CASSPLPEVAQYF
.	TRBV28	.	TRBJ1-2	TGTGCCAGCAGTTCCCCTGATGGCTACACCTTC	CASSSPDGYTF
.	TRBV6-1	.	TRBJ1-5	TGTGCCAGCAGTACTGGACAGATTAGCAATCAGCCCCAGCATTTT	CASSTGQISNQPQHF
.	TRBV5-1	.	TRBJ1-4	TGCGCCAGCAGCCTCGTGATCGACAGCGAAAAACTGTTTTTT	CASSLVIDSEKLFF
.	TRBV15	TRBD1	TRBJ1-5	TGTGCCACCCAGGGACAGGGTTGGGATCTTTATCAGCCCCAGCATTTT	CATQGQGWDLYQPQHF
.	TRBV7-9	TRBD1	TRBJ1-2	TGTGCCAGCAGTCCGCCGGGACAGGAGAGCTATGGCTACACCTTC	CASSPPGQESYGYTF
once	TRBV29-1	TRBD1	TRBJ1-1	TGCAGCGCCAGGGACAGGGGAGCCACTGAAGCTTTCTTT	CSARDRGATEAFF
.	TRBV6-5	TRBD1	TRBJ1-6	TGTGCCAGCAGCCTCCTGACAGGGACAAGTTCACCCCTCCACTTT	CASSLLTGTSSPLHF